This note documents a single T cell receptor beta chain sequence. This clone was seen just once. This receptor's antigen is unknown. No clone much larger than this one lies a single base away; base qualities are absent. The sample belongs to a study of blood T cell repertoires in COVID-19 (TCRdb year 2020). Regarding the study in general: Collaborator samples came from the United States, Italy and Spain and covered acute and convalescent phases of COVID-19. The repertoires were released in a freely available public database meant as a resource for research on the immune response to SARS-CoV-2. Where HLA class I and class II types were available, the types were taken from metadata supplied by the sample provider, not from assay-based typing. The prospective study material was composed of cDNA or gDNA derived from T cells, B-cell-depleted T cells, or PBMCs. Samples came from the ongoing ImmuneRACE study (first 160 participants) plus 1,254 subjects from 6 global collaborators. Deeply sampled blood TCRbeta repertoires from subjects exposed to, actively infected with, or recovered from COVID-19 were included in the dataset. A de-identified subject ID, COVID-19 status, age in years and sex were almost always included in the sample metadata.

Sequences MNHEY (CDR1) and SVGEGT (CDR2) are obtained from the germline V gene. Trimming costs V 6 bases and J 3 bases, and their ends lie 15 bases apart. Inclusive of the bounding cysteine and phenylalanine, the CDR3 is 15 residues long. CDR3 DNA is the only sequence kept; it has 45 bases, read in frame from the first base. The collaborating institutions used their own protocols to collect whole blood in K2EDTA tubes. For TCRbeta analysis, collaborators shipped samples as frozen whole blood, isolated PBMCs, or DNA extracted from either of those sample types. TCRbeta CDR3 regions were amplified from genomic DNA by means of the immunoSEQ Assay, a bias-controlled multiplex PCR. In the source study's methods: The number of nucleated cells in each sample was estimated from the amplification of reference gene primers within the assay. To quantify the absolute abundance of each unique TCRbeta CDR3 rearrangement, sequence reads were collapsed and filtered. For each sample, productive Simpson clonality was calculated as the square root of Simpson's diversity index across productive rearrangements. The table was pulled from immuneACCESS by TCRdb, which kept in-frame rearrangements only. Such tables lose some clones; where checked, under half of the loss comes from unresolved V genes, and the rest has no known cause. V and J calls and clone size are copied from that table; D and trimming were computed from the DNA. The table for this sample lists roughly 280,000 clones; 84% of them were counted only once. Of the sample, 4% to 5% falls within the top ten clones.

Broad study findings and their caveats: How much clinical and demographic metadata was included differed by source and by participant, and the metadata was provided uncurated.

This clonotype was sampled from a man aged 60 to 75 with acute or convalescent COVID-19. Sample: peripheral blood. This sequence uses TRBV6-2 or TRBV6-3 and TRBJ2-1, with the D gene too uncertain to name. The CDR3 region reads CASSRMTRNYNEQFF. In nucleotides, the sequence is TGTGCCAGCAGCCGGATGACTCGTAACTACAATGAGCAGTTCTTC.